These 31 T cell receptor beta chains were all obtained from the same sample, sequenced in a study of T cell changes during pregnancy in multiple sclerosis. Some clones are missing from TCRdb's copy, which holds only in-frame ones; the method was immunoSEQ multiplex PCR. In the table there are about 59,000 clones, 93% of which are singletons. The source material was CD8+ T cells from peripheral blood mononuclear cells, sampled in the third trimester of pregnancy. Source of these receptors: a female donor with multiple sclerosis, enrolled in a pregnancy study.

The genes are TRBV9 and TRBJ2-1; TRBD2 is a possible D gene (5 bases). Trimming removed 3 bases at V and 0 bases at J, with 13 bases between. The CDR3 covers 16 residues. Germline V gene data show CDR1 as SGDLS and CDR2 as YYNGEE. DNA of the CDR3: TGTGCCAGCAGCGCGGAGGACGGCCGCTCCTACAATGAGCAGTTCTTC. Residues: CASSAEDGRSYNEQFF.

V gene TRBV2 combines with J gene TRBJ2-7; TRBD2 might be the D (5 bases). Per germline, CDR1 SNHLY and CDR2 FYNNEI. The CDR3 covers 16 residues. V gave up 1 base and J gave up 0 bases, with 13 bases separating them. The CDR3 region is CASSEESWRFSYEQYF. The CDR3 DNA sequence: TGTGCCAGCAGTGAAGAATCTTGGAGGTTCTCCTACGAGCAGTACTTC.

Here the CDR3 DNA reads TGTGCTAGTGGGGCTAGCGGAAACGAGCAGTACTTC. Its translation: CASGASGNEQYF. The gene calls are TRBV12-5 and TRBJ2-7; 7 bases fit TRBD2. The germline CDR1 and CDR2 sequences are LGHNT and FRNRAP. This CDR3 is built from 12 residues. V trimming: 6 bases; J trimming: 5 bases; junction bases outside the gene matches: 4. Using reference TRBV12-5 and TRBJ2-7 for the parts outside the CDR3, the full variable domain is DARVTQTPRHKVTEMGQEVTMRCQPILGHNTVFWYRQTMMQGLELLAYFRNRAPLDDSGMPKDRFSAEMPDATLATLKIQPSEPRDSAVYFCASGASGNEQYFGPGTRLTVT.

The chain uses TRBV5-1 and TRBJ1-4; 9 bases line up with TRBD1. CDR1 SGHRS and CDR2 YFSETQ come from the germline V gene. V trimming: 0 bases; J trimming: 8 bases; junction bases outside the gene matches: 11. This CDR3 region has 17 residues. CDR3 protein: CASSLASGTGFLEKLFF. CDR3 nucleotide sequence: TGCGCCAGCAGCTTGGCATCCGGGACAGGGTTTTTGGAAAAACTGTTTTTT.

As DNA, the CDR3 is TGTGCCAGCAGCCGAGGAGGGGACCCCTACGGCTACACCTTC. It is translated as CASSRGGDPYGYTF. This sequence joins TRBV7-9 and TRBJ1-2; weak D call: TRBD1 (5 bases). The CDR3 totals 14 residues. CDR1 is SEHNR, CDR2 FQNEAQ, per germline (reference sequence). Trimming left V 5 bases short and J 8 bases short, with 18 bases between.

The chain carries TRBV6-5 and TRBJ2-5; 7 bases agree with TRBD1. The CDR3 totals 14 residues. Losses at the gene ends were 0 bases for V and 5 bases for J; bases not matched to a gene: 3. Germline V CDR1 and CDR2: MNHEY, SVGAGI. The CDR3 reads CASSYSVRGETQYF. The CDR3 DNA is TGTGCCAGCAGTTACTCTGTCAGGGGGGAGACCCAGTACTTC.

The gene calls are TRBV9 and TRBJ2-3, with D possibly matching TRBD2 (6 bases). The CDR3 is made up of 16 amino acids. CDR1 and CDR2 from the germline V gene are SGDLS and YYNGEE. V lost 4 bases and J lost 0, with 15 bases in between. Here the CDR3 DNA reads TGTGCCAGCAGCCCTTGGGGGGAGACTAGCACAGATACGCAGTATTTT. Its protein is CASSPWGETSTDTQYF. The variable domain in full, completed from reference TRBV9 and TRBJ2-3, reads DSGVTQTPKHLITATGQRVTLRCSPRSGDLSVYWYQQSLDQGLQFLIQYYNGEERAKGNILERFSAQQFPDLHSELNLSSLELGDSALYFCASSPWGETSTDTQYFGPGTRLTVL.

This clone appeared once. This chain links TRBV29-1 with TRBJ2-2; D is undetermined. This CDR3 spans 12 amino acids. Per the germline V gene, CDR1 is SQVTM and CDR2 is ANQGSEA. V lost 2 bases and J lost 5, with 6 bases in between. In DNA, the CDR3 is TGCAGCGTTGAACCCGGTACCGGGGAGCTGTTTTTT. Encoded protein: CSVEPGTGELFF.

The chain employs TRBV5-5 and TRBJ1-4, with a tentative D call TRBD1 (6 bases). The CDR3 spans 16 residues. V was clipped by 3 bases and J by 3 bases, with 15 bases between them. Germline CDR1 is SGHKS and CDR2 is YYEKEE (reference sequence). CDR3 in amino acids: CASSYPGGLANEKLFF. The CDR3 region has the DNA TGTGCCAGCAGCTATCCGGGGGGCTTGGCTAATGAAAAACTGTTTTTT. Variable domain in full (rest from reference TRBV5-5 and TRBJ1-4): DAGVTQSPTHLIKTRGQQVTLRCSPISGHKSVSWYQQVLGQGPQFIFQYYEKEERGRGNFPDRFSARQFPNYSSELNVNALLLGDSALYLCASSYPGGLANEKLFFGSGTQLSVL.

In this sample, this clone turned up a few times. This sequence joins TRBV4-2 and TRBJ1-1; maybe TRBD1 (6 bases). Per the germline V gene, CDR1 is LGHNA and CDR2 is YNFKEQ. The V end was cut by 1 base, the J end by 0 bases, with 15 bases between. CDR3 length equals 17 residues. The CDR3 sequence is CASSQGLGAAMNTEAFF. In DNA form, the CDR3 reads TGTGCCAGCAGCCAAGGATTGGGGGCAGCTATGAACACTGAAGCTTTCTTT.

The CDR3 DNA is TGTGCCAGCAGTTCCGGACTAGGTAGTTCCTACGAGCAGTACTTC. Translated, it gives CASSSGLGSSYEQYF. The chain employs TRBV5-4 and TRBJ2-7; 7 positions match TRBD2. The CDR3 spans 15 residues. V lost 5 bases to trimming and J lost 1 base; unmatched junction nucleotides: 9. Looked up from germline, CDR1 is SGHNT and CDR2 is YYREEE (reference sequence).

The rearrangement joins TRBV2 to TRBJ2-5, with D perhaps TRBD1 (5 bases). Trimming removed 5 bases from V and 1 base from J, with 20 bases in between. Germline loops: CDR1 SNHLY, CDR2 FYNNEI. The CDR3 loop spans 17 amino acids. The CDR3 sequence is CASSPIVLTGSQETQYF. For the CDR3, the DNA is TGTGCCAGCAGTCCAATCGTCTTAACAGGTTCCCAAGAGACCCAGTACTTC.

The V call is TRBV27, the J call TRBJ1-1; D is perhaps TRBD1 (5 bases). This CDR3 is 14 amino acids long. The germline gives CDR1 MNHEY, CDR2 SMNVEV (reference sequence). V lost 2 bases, J lost 3 bases, and 10 bases lay in between. This chain's CDR3 is CASSLRRGDTEAFF. CDR3 nucleotides: TGTGCCAGCAGTTTAAGGAGGGGCGACACTGAAGCTTTCTTT.

This chain joins TRBV13 and TRBJ2-7; D uncertain. The germline CDR1 and CDR2 sequences are PRHDT and FYEKMQ (reference sequence). V was trimmed by 0 bases and J by 2 bases, leaving 11 bases between them. The CDR3 length is 15 residues. For the CDR3, the DNA is TGTGCCAGCAGCTTAGGACTCAGTGGAGCCTACGAGCAGTACTTC. It specifies CASSLGLSGAYEQYF.

The V gene is TRBV7-3, the J gene TRBJ2-3; maybe TRBD2 (5 bases). V was clipped by 4 bases and J by 3 bases, with 14 bases between them. The CDR3 has 15 residues. Germline V gives CDR1 SGHTA, CDR2 FQGTGA. As DNA, the CDR3 is TGTGCCAGCAGCTACGGTGCTAGCAGAACAGATACGCAGTATTTT. Translated, it gives CASSYGASRTDTQYF. The full variable domain, in which reference TRBV7-3 and TRBJ2-3 provide the parts outside the CDR3, is GAGVSQTPSNKVTEKGKYVELRCDPISGHTALYWYRQSLGQGPEFLIYFQGTGAADDSGLPNDRFFAVRPEGSVSTLKIQRTERGDSAVYLCASSYGASRTDTQYFGPGTRLTVL.

V is TRBV7-9 and J is TRBJ2-1; 10 bases agree with TRBD2. The V gene's germline CDR1 is SEHNR and CDR2 FQNEAQ (reference sequence). V was pared by 2 bases and J by 8 bases, with 3 bases of the junction left unmatched. The CDR3 is 14 residues long. The CDR3 spells CASSLSLAGDEQFF. The CDR3 nucleotides are TGTGCCAGCAGCTTATCCCTAGCGGGAGATGAGCAGTTCTTC.

This chain connects TRBV28 to TRBJ2-7; perhaps TRBD1 as D (6 bases). Trimming stripped 5 bases from V and 3 bases from J, with 11 bases between. This CDR3 has 13 amino acids. Germline V gives CDR1 MDHEN, CDR2 SYDVKM. DNA of the CDR3: TGTGCCAGCAGTACAATACAGGGCTACGAGCAGTACTTC. Its protein is CASSTIQGYEQYF.

The rearrangement joins TRBV7-2 to TRBJ1-2; D unclear. The V gene lost 4 bases and the J gene lost 5 bases, with 11 bases spanning the gap. This CDR3 has 13 residues. CDR1 and CDR2 from the germline V gene are SGHTA and FQGNSA. The CDR3 DNA sequence: TGTGCCAGCAGCTCCGGTCGGGGATATGGCTACACCTTC. It encodes CASSSGRGYGYTF.

This chain links TRBV10-1 with TRBJ2-1; possible D gene TRBD1, 6 bases. Trimming shortened V by 3 bases and J by 3 bases, and 9 bases separated the two germline ends. The CDR3 contains 14 residues. Germline lookup yields CDR1 WNHNN and CDR2 SYGVQD (reference sequence). CDR3 loop: CASSDRGSYNEQFF. The CDR3 DNA is TGCGCCAGCAGTGACAGGGGAAGCTACAATGAGCAGTTCTTC.

The chain couples TRBV30 to TRBJ1-2, with a tentative D call TRBD1 (6 bases). The length of the CDR3 is 14 residues. V lost 4 bases and J lost 6, with 18 bases in between. The V gene's germline CDR1 is GTSNPN and CDR2 SVGIG (reference sequence). The CDR3 DNA reads as TGTGCCTGGATCCGGGCCGCAGAGGGGGATGGCTACACCTTC. Protein: CAWIRAAEGDGYTF. Full variable domain (rest looked up from reference TRBV30 and TRBJ1-2): SQTIHQWPATLVQPVGSPLSLECTVEGTSNPNLYWYRQAAGRGLQLLFYSVGIGQISSEVPQNLSASRPQDRQFILSSKKLLLSDSGFYLCAWIRAAEGDGYTFGSGTRLTVV.

The CDR3 loop reads CASSRAGGRGNTQYF. The CDR3 nucleotides read TGTGCCAGCAGCCGAGCAGGGGGCAGAGGAAATACGCAGTATTTT. This chain joins TRBV7-8 and TRBJ2-3; 8 nucleotides line up with TRBD1. Germline lookup yields CDR1 SGHVS and CDR2 FQNEAQ. Germline trimming cut 5 bases from V and 7 bases from J; bases unmatched to any gene: 11. The CDR3 covers 15 residues.

The chain uses TRBV27 and TRBJ2-7; perhaps TRBD2 as D (6 bases). The CDR3 has 15 residues. V was trimmed by 2 bases and J by 0 bases, leaving 11 bases between them. CDR1 and CDR2 from the germline V gene are MNHEY and SMNVEV (reference sequence). CDR3 DNA sequence: TGTGCCAGCAGTTTAACGGGAGTGCACTCCTACGAGCAGTACTTC. Encoded protein: CASSLTGVHSYEQYF.

This chain uses TRBV27 with TRBJ2-7; 10 nucleotides line up with TRBD1. Unmatched junction bases numbered 0, after V lost 2 bases and J lost 5 bases. Germline V gene data show CDR1 as MNHEY and CDR2 as SMNVEV (reference sequence). CDR3 size: 13 residues. The CDR3 region has the DNA TGTGCCAGCAGTTTAGGGACAGGGGACGAGCAGTACTTC. This gives the protein CASSLGTGDEQYF.

Here the CDR3 DNA reads TGTGCCAGTAGTATTGAAGCGGGAGGGCCCCCCACAGATACGCAGTATTTT. Translated, it gives CASSIEAGGPPTDTQYF. The gene calls are TRBV19 and TRBJ2-3; 10 nucleotides match TRBD2. Germline trimming cut 3 bases from V and 2 bases from J; bases unmatched to any gene: 8. The V gene's germline CDR1 is LNHDA and CDR2 SQIVND (reference sequence). This CDR3 contains 17 residues.

This CDR3 reads CASSQAGRGGELFF. The CDR3 DNA reads TGTGCCAGCAGCCAAGCGGGTCGGGGCGGGGAGCTGTTTTTT. The rearrangement joins TRBV4-2 to TRBJ2-2; the D gene is possibly TRBD2 (5 bases). From germline, CDR1 is LGHNA and CDR2 YNFKEQ. The CDR3 is 14 residues long. V was cut by 1 base and J by 7 bases, with 10 bases left in between.

The J gene is TRBJ2-7, the V gene TRBV7-7; D perhaps matches TRBD2 (6 bases). Trimming left V 2 bases short and J 6 bases short, with 17 bases between. Per germline, CDR1 SSHAT and CDR2 FNYEAQ (reference sequence). The CDR3 is made up of 15 amino acids. CDR3 loop: CASSLKLPGVGEQYF. As DNA, the CDR3 is TGTGCCAGCAGCTTAAAGTTACCGGGAGTTGGCGAGCAGTACTTC.

The chain couples TRBV4-1 to TRBJ2-1; 11 bases match TRBD2. CDR3 size: 16 residues. With V trimmed by 0 bases and J by 9 bases, 7 bases remained unmatched. Germline V gives CDR1 MGHRA, CDR2 YSYEKL. This CDR3 reads CASSQDDASGRSEQFF. For the CDR3, the DNA is TGCGCCAGCAGCCAAGATGACGCTAGCGGGAGGAGTGAGCAGTTCTTC.

This clone occurred once. The chain couples TRBV6-6 to TRBJ2-7; D is possibly TRBD1 (5 bases). CDR1 is MNHNY, CDR2 SVGAGI, per germline (reference sequence). This CDR3 spans 14 amino acids. The germline V and J ends were trimmed by 1 base and 5 bases, with 12 bases remaining between them. CDR3 nucleotide sequence: TGTGCCAGCAGTTACTGGCCAGGGAAGGACGAGCAGTACTTC. Amino acid sequence: CASSYWPGKDEQYF.

The rearrangement uses TRBV5-1 and TRBJ2-2; TRBD1 agrees at 9 bases. The length of the CDR3 is 17 residues. After removal of 4 bases from V and 6 bases from J, the junction contained 13 bases not matched to a gene. Germline CDR1 reads SGHRS; CDR2 reads YFSETQ. The CDR3 nucleotides read TGCGCCAGCAGCGCCGACCGGGACAGGGCTCCTCCCGGGGAGCTGTTTTTT. Its protein product is CASSADRDRAPPGELFF.

V usage is TRBV7-9 and J usage is TRBJ2-7, with 7 bases matching TRBD1. The germline V gene encodes CDR1 SEHNR and CDR2 FQNEAQ (reference sequence). The CDR3 loop spans 15 amino acids. Trimming at V came to 4 bases and at J to 5 bases, leaving 11 bases not matched to a gene. CDR3 sequence reads: CASSYQDRNYHEQYF. DNA for the CDR3: TGTGCCAGCAGCTACCAGGACAGGAACTACCACGAGCAGTACTTC. The variable domain in full, with the rest retrieved from reference TRBV7-9 and TRBJ2-7, is DTGVSQNPRHKITKRGQNVTFRCDPISEHNRLYWYRQTLGQGPEFLTYFQNEAQLEKSRLLSDRFSAERPKGSFSTLEIQRTEQGDSAMYLCASSYQDRNYHEQYFGPGTRLTVT.

The V and J genes are TRBV21-1 and TRBJ2-3; the table names TRBD2, a call not compared with the DNA. TRBV21-1 is described as a pseudogene. This CDR3 region has 19 residues. CDR3 sequence reads: CASSTPRTPGTILSDTQYF. The CDR3, as DNA: TGTGCCAGCAGCACCCCAAGGACACCGGGGACTATCCTATCAGATACGCAGTATTTT.